This passage covers 10 T cell receptor beta chains from one sample sequenced in a study of Graves' ophthalmopathy and Graves' hyperthyroidism. RNA transcripts served as template for amplifying TCR beta CDR3 sequences. RT-PCR in the first round used HTBI primers; a second-round multiplex PCR followed. TCRdb analysed the multiplex PCR reads with MiXCR anew, one entry per CDR3 protein. The sample lists 230,000 or so distinct CDR3 sequences; 45% were seen once. The source material was peripheral blood. These receptors were obtained from an adult man with Graves' ophthalmopathy.

This clonotype was observed many times. J is TRBJ1-2 and V is TRBV24-1; D not resolved. Trimming removed 5 bases from V and 5 bases from J, with 8 bases in between. This CDR3 region has 12 residues. Germline V gene sequence: CDR1 KGHDR, CDR2 SFDVKD. The CDR3 DNA reads as TGTGCCACCAGTGGGACTGAGTATGGCTACACCTTC. Translating gives CATSGTEYGYTF.

The chain joins TRBV10-2 to TRBJ1-1; tentative D call: TRBD1 (5 bases). V shed 6 bases and J shed 2 bases, with 13 bases lying between them. Germline assignment: CDR1 WSHSY and CDR2 SAAADI. CDR3 size: 14 residues. CDR3 nucleotide sequence: TGCGCCAGCAGGACCCGGGGCTCAAACACTGAAGCTTTCTTT. It specifies CASRTRGSNTEAFF.

The chain has TRBV12-3 or TRBV12-4 and TRBJ1-3; 7 bases line up with TRBD1. V dropped 4 bases and J dropped 4; count of bases not matched to a gene: 7. The CDR3 sequence is 15 residues long. The CDR3 protein is CASSYSVRGGNTIYF. CDR3 sequence (DNA): TGTGCCAGCAGTTACTCGGTCAGGGGGGGAAACACCATATATTTT.

This clonotype was counted at least ten times. The chain joins TRBV10-3 to TRBJ1-2; D might be TRBD1 (6 bases). Germline-derived CDR1 and CDR2 are ENHRY and SYGVKD. The CDR3 spans 15 residues. V dropped 2 bases and J dropped 0 bases, with 10 bases sitting between them. CDR3 nucleotide sequence: TGTGCCATCAGTGAGGAGGACAGCCCTAACTATGGCTACACCTTC. Its protein product is CAISEEDSPNYGYTF.

The chain joins TRBV20-1 to TRBJ2-7; 7 bases are a match to TRBD2. V trimming: 4 bases; J trimming: 5 bases; junction bases outside the gene matches: 8. This CDR3 contains 13 residues. Germline V lookup: CDR1 DFQATT, CDR2 SNEGSKA (reference sequence). In nucleotides, the CDR3 is TGCAGTGCTACCATCGGGAGGTCGGACGAGCAGTACTTC. Translating gives CSATIGRSDEQYF.

This clonotype was observed a handful of times. The chain uses TRBV5-5 and TRBJ2-7; possible D gene TRBD2, 5 bases. From germline, CDR1 is SGHKS and CDR2 YYEKEE (reference sequence). The CDR3 sequence is 14 residues long. Trimming pared 3 bases from V and 3 bases from J, leaving 13 bases between. DNA of the CDR3: TGTGCCAGCAGCTCGGATACTAGTTACTACGAGCAGTACTTC. This translates into CASSSDTSYYEQYF.

This clonotype has more than one count but fewer than ten. The gene calls are TRBV20-1 and TRBJ2-3, with D hard to call. The CDR3 runs to 13 residues. Trimming stripped 7 bases from V and 0 bases from J, with 11 bases between. Germline assignment: CDR1 DFQATT and CDR2 SNEGSKA (reference sequence). The CDR3 nucleotides are TGCAGTGTCTCCGGCCGTAGCACAGATACGCAGTATTTT. This gives the protein CSVSGRSTDTQYF.

The chain carries TRBV11-1 and TRBJ1-1; D unclear. The CDR3 has 16 residues. Germline loops: CDR1 SGHAT, CDR2 FQDESV (reference sequence). V was trimmed by 1 base and J by 1 base, leaving 13 bases between them. The CDR3 reads CASSLGGGRTNTEAFF. For the CDR3, the DNA is TGTGCCAGCAGCTTAGGCGGAGGTAGGACGAACACTGAAGCTTTCTTT.

The chain combines TRBV6-1 with TRBJ2-7; TRBD2 matches 9 bases. The CDR3 is made up of 14 amino acids. CDR1 and CDR2 (germline): MNHNS, SASEGT. V shed 5 bases, J shed 3 bases, and the junction held 5 bases outside the gene matches. The CDR3 region has the DNA TGTGCCAGCAGTCTTAGCGGGAGCAACTACGAGCAGTACTTC. Protein sequence: CASSLSGSNYEQYF.

This clonotype has only a few counts. V is TRBV2 and J is TRBJ1-1; unclear D gene. V lost 0 bases, J lost 4 bases, and 6 bases lay in between. Germline CDR1 is SNHLY and CDR2 is FYNNEI. This CDR3 contains 13 residues. The CDR3 nucleotides are TGTGCCAGCAGTGAAGCCGGGCCCACTGAAGCTTTCTTT. Translated, it gives CASSEAGPTEAFF.